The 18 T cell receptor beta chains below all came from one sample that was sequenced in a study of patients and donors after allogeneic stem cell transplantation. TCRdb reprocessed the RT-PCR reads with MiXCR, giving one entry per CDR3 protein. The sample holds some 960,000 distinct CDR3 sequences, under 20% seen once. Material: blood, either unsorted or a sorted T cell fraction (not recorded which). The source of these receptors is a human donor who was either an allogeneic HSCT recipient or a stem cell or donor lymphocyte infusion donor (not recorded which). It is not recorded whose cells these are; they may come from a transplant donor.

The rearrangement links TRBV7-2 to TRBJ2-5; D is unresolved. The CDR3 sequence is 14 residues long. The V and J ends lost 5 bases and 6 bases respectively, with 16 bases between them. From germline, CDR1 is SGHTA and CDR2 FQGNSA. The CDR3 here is CASSPGFSTKTQYF. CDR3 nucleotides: TGTGCCAGCAGCCCAGGTTTTAGTACCAAGACCCAGTACTTC.

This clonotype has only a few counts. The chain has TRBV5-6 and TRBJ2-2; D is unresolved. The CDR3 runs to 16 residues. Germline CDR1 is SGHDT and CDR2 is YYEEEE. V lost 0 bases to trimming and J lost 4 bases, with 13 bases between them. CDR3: CASSLDLQPSTGELFF. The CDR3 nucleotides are TGTGCCAGCAGCTTGGATCTGCAGCCGAGCACCGGGGAGCTGTTTTTT.

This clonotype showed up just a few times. CDR3: CASSLALAGVSGEQFF. In DNA, the CDR3 is TGCGCCAGCAGCTTGGCATTAGCGGGAGTGAGTGGTGAGCAGTTCTTC. The chain is built from TRBV5-1 and TRBJ2-1; 9 bases map to TRBD2. V lost 0 bases and J lost 9; bases outside the gene matches: 10. In germline, CDR1 is SGHRS, CDR2 YFSETQ. The CDR3 has 16 amino acids.

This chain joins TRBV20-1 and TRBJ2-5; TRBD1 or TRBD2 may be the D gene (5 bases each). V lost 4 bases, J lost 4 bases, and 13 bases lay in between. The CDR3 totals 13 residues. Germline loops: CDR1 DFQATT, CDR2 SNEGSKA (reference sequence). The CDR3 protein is CSAKRGVVETQYF. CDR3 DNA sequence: TGCAGTGCTAAAAGGGGAGTTGTAGAGACCCAGTACTTC.

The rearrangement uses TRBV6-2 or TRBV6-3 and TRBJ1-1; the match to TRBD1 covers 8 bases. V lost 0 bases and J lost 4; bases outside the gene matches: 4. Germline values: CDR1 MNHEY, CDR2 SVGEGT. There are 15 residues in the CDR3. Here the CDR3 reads CASSYSLTGATEAFF. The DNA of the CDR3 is TGTGCCAGCAGTTACTCGTTGACAGGGGCCACTGAAGCTTTCTTT.

Written as DNA, the CDR3 is TGCAGTGCTAGAGAGCAAAGGATCGCCGGCTACGAGCAGTACTTC. Translated, it gives CSAREQRIAGYEQYF. The genes are TRBV20-1 and TRBJ2-7; D is unclear. The length of the CDR3 is 15 residues. V lost 0 bases and J lost 3, with 15 bases in between. Germline assignment: CDR1 DFQATT and CDR2 SNEGSKA (reference sequence).

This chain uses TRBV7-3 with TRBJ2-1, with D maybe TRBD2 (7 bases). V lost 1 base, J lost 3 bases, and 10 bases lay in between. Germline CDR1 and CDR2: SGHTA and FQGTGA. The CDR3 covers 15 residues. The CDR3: CASSLREGGYNEQFF. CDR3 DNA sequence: TGTGCCAGCAGCTTAAGGGAGGGGGGCTACAATGAGCAGTTCTTC.

DNA for the CDR3: TGTGCCAGCAGCTTAGGGGGAAGGGACAAAAACATTCAGTACTTC. Its protein is CASSLGGRDKNIQYF. J is TRBJ2-4 and V is TRBV7-9; D is uncertain. This CDR3 contains 15 residues. V lost 1 base and J 3 bases, leaving 10 bases between the germline ends. The germline V gene encodes CDR1 SEHNR and CDR2 FQNEAQ (reference sequence).

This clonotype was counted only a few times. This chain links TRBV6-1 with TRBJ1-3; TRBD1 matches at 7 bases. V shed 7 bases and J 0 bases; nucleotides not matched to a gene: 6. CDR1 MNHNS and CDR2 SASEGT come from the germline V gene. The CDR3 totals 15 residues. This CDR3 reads CASTSRGPSGNTIYF. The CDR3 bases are TGTGCCAGCACCTCGAGGGGGCCCTCTGGAAACACCATATATTTT.

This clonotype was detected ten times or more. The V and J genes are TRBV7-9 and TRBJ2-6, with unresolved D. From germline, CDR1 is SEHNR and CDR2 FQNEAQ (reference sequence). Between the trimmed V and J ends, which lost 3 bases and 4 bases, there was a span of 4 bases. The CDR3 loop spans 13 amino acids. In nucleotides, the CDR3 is TGTGCCAGCAGCTTTAAGGGGGCCAACGTCCTGACTTTC. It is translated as CASSFKGANVLTF.

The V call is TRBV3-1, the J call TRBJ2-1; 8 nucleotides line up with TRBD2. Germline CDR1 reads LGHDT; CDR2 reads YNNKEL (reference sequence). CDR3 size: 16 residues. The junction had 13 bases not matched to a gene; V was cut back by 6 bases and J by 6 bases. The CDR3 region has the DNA TGTGCCAGCAGTACCCGCCCAGCGGGAGTGACCAATGAGCAGTTCTTC. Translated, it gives CASSTRPAGVTNEQFF.

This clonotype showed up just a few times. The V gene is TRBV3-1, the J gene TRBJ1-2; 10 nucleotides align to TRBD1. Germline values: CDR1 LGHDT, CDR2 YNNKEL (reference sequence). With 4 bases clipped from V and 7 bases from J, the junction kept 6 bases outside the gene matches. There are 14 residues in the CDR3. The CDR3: CASSPTGGKGGYTF. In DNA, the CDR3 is TGTGCCAGCAGCCCGACAGGGGGCAAGGGTGGCTACACCTTC. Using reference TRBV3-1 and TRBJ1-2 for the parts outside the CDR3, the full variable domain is DTAVSQTPKYLVTQMGNDKSIKCEQNLGHDTMYWYKQDSKKFLKIMFSYNNKELIINETVPNRFSPKSPDKAHLNLHINSLELGDSAVYFCASSPTGGKGGYTFGSGTRLTVV.

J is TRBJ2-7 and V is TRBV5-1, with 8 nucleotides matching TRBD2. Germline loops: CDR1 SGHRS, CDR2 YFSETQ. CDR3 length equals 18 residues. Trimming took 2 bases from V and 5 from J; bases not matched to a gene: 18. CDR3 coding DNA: TGCGCCAGCAGCTTCAACTCAATGGGTAGCGGGGCTCAGAACGAGCAGTACTTC. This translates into CASSFNSMGSGAQNEQYF.

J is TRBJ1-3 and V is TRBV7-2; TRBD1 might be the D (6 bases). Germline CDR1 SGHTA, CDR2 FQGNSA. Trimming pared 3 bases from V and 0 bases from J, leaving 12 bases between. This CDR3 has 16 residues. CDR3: CASSFGGRSSGNTIYF. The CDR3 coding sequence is TGTGCCAGCAGCTTTGGGGGGCGCAGCTCTGGAAACACCATATATTTT.

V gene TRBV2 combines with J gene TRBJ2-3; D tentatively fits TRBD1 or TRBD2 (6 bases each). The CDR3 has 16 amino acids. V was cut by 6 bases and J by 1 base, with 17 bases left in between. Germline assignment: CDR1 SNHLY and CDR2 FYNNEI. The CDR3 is CASSPRRGEGTDTQYF. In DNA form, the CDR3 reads TGTGCCAGCAGCCCACGAAGGGGGGAGGGCACAGATACGCAGTATTTT. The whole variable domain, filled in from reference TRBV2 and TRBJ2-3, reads EPEVTQTPSHQVTQMGQEVILRCVPISNHLYFYWYRQILGQKVEFLVSFYNNEISEKSEIFDDQFSVERPDGSNFTLKIRSTKLEDSAMYFCASSPRRGEGTDTQYFGPGTRLTVL.

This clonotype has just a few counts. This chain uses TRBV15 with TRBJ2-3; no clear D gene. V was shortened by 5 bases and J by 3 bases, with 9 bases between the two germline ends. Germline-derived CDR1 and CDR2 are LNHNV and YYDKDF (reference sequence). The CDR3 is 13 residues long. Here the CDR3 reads CATSLDPTDTQYF. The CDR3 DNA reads TGTGCCACCAGCCTTGACCCGACAGATACGCAGTATTTT.

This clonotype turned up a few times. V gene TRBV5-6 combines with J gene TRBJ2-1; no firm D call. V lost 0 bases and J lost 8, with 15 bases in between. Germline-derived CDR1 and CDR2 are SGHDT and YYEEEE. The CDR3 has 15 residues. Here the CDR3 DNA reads TGTGCCAGCAGCTTGGCCGCCGGCCCTAGGGATGAGCAGTTCTTC. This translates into CASSLAAGPRDEQFF.

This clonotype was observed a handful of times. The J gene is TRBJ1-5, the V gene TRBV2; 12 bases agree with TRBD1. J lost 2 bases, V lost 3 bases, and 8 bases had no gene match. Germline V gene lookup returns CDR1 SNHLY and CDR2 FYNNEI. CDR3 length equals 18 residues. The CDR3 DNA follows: TGTGCCAGCAGTGAGTGGGGACAGGGGGCAGGAGGCAATCAGCCCCAGCATTTT. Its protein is CASSEWGQGAGGNQPQHF. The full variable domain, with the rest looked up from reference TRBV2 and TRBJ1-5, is EPEVTQTPSHQVTQMGQEVILRCVPISNHLYFYWYRQILGQKVEFLVSFYNNEISEKSEIFDDQFSVERPDGSNFTLKIRSTKLEDSAMYFCASSEWGQGAGGNQPQHFGDGTRLSIL.